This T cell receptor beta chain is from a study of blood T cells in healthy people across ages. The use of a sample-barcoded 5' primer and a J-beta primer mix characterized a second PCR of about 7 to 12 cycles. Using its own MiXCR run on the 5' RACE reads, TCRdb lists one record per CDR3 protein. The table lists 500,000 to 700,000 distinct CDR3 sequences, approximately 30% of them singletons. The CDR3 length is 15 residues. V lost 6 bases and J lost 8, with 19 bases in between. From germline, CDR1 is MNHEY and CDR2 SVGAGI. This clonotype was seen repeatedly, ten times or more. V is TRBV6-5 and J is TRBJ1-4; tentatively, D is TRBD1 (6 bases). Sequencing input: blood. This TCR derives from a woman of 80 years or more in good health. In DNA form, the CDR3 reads TGTGCCAGCAGCGAGACACAGGGCTTATGGGAAAAACTGTTTTTT. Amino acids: CASSETQGLWEKLFF.